A selection of T cell receptor beta chains follows, all from one sample in a study of T cells in Graves' hyperthyroidism and ophthalmopathy. Each CDR3 protein is one row after TCRdb ran MiXCR on the multiplex PCR reads. This table has some 690,000 distinct CDR3 sequences, around 15% appearing once. The sequencing sample was made of blood. Receptor source: a man aged 45-60 years with Graves' hyperthyroidism. The CDR3 runs from the conserved cysteine through the conserved F or W. D genes are given only for firm matches. A row's size may be missing; if present it is once, few, many or a size class.

TRBJ2-7,once,NA,TRBV18,CASSPPAASGSEQYF,TGTGCCAGCTCACCACCGGCGGCCTCAGGGTCCGAGCAGTACTTC
TRBJ1-1,many,NA,TRBV5-1,CASRVGWTFEAFF,TGCGCCAGCAGGGTCGGGTGGACCTTTGAAGCTTTCTTT
TRBJ2-5,NA,TRBD1,TRBV3-1,CASSRDRLQETQYF,TGTGCCAGCAGCCGGGACAGGCTTCAAGAGACCCAGTACTTC
TRBJ1-1,NA,NA,TRBV12-3/TRBV12-4,CASSLGLREVEAFF,TGTGCCAGCAGTTTAGGTTTGCGGGAGGTTGAAGCTTTCTTT
TRBJ2-7,NA,TRBD1,TRBV29-1,CSVESGTGVNEQYF,TGCAGCGTTGAATCCGGGACAGGGGTGAACGAGCAGTACTTC
TRBJ2-7,many,NA,TRBV12-3/TRBV12-4,CASLGAAPAYEQYF,TGTGCCAGCTTGGGGGCAGCCCCAGCCTACGAGCAGTACTTC
TRBJ2-2,few,TRBD1,TRBV4-3,CASSLADREDGELFF,TGCGCCAGCAGCCTAGCGGACAGGGAGGACGGGGAGCTGTTTTTT
TRBJ1-2,many,TRBD1,TRBV28,CASSLSGQGYGYTF,TGTGCCAGCAGTTTGTCGGGACAGGGGTATGGCTACACCTTC
TRBJ1-5,few,NA,TRBV19,CASSIGPQPQHF,TGTGCCAGTAGTATAGGGCCACAGCCCCAGCATTTT
TRBJ1-1,many,NA,TRBV5-1,CASSLRGENTEAFF,TGTGCCAGCAGTTTAAGGGGCGAGAACACTGAAGCTTTCTTT
TRBJ2-5,many,TRBD1,TRBV3-1,CASSPRTGAETQYF,TGTGCCAGCAGTCCGAGGACAGGGGCAGAGACCCAGTACTTC
TRBJ1-1,NA,NA,TRBV12-3/TRBV12-4,CASTPTRQSNTEAFF,TGTGCCAGCACTCCGACACGGCAATCGAACACTGAAGCTTTCTTT
TRBJ2-7,few,NA,TRBV7-8,CASSLTPTLPYEQYF,TGTGCCAGCAGCTTGACTCCTACACTTCCTTACGAGCAGTACTTC
TRBJ2-7,many,TRBD2,TRBV2,CASTSTSGRVGEQYF,TGTGCCAGCACTTCGACTAGCGGGAGGGTCGGGGAGCAGTACTTC
TRBJ2-3,NA,TRBD2,TRBV29-1,CSVRGGSTDTQYF,TGCAGCGTTCGGGGAGGGAGCACAGATACGCAGTATTTT
TRBJ1-1,many,NA,TRBV3-1,CASSQAGLGTEAFF,TGTGCCAGCAGCCAAGCCGGACTTGGCACTGAAGCTTTCTTT
TRBJ2-7,few,NA,TRBV29-1,CSVEAGSYEQYF,TGCAGCGTTGAAGCAGGGTCCTACGAGCAGTACTTC
TRBJ2-1,many,NA,TRBV19,CASRPTSSSYNEQFF,TGTGCCAGTAGGCCAACTAGCAGCTCCTACAATGAGCAGTTCTTC
TRBJ2-7,few,TRBD2,TRBV28,CASSSGGGNEQYF,TGTGCCAGCAGTTCGGGGGGAGGGAACGAGCAGTACTTC
TRBJ2-5,NA,NA,TRBV15,CATSRDYGGSETQYF,TGTGCCACCAGCAGAGACTACGGGGGTTCAGAGACCCAGTACTTC
TRBJ2-1,NA,NA,TRBV19,CASSGSYSYNEQFF,TGTGCCAGTAGCGGGTCCTACTCCTACAATGAGCAGTTCTTC
TRBJ2-1,few,TRBD2,TRBV20-1,CSASRLGLAGGGSYNEQFF,TGCAGTGCTAGTCGTTTGGGACTAGCGGGAGGAGGGTCCTACAATGAGCAGTTCTTC
TRBJ2-7,many,NA,TRBV19,CASSISSTYEQYF,TGTGCCAGTAGTATATCTTCCACCTACGAGCAGTACTTC
TRBJ2-4,few,NA,TRBV3-1,CASSQDLLSGAKNIQYF,TGTGCCAGCAGCCAAGATCTGCTCTCGGGGGCCAAAAACATTCAGTACTTC
TRBJ2-2,NA,NA,TRBV9,CASSVEDLLSHTGELFF,TGTGCCAGCAGCGTAGAGGACCTCCTATCCCACACCGGGGAGCTGTTTTTT
TRBJ2-1,many,TRBD2,TRBV6-2/TRBV6-3,CASSRTGLAGAPNEQFF,TGTGCCAGCAGTAGAACGGGACTAGCGGGAGCTCCCAATGAGCAGTTCTTC
TRBJ1-4,many,NA,TRBV7-3,CASSLTKRFNEKLFF,TGTGCCAGCAGCTTAACCAAGAGATTCAATGAAAAACTGTTTTTT
TRBJ2-2,many,TRBD1,TRBV2,CARSGTGVNTGELFF,TGTGCCAGAAGCGGGACAGGGGTAAACACCGGGGAGCTGTTTTTT
TRBJ1-1,many,TRBD1,TRBV28,CASRWDRANTEAFF,TGTGCCAGCAGATGGGACAGGGCGAACACTGAAGCTTTCTTT
TRBJ2-5,NA,TRBD1,TRBV18,CASSPNSGTGNRETQYF,TGTGCCAGCTCACCTAACTCCGGGACAGGGAATCGAGAGACCCAGTACTTC
TRBJ1-3,NA,TRBD1,TRBV3-1,CASSQGTGGNTIYF,TGTGCCAGCAGCCAAGGGACAGGTGGAAACACCATATATTTT
TRBJ2-3,many,NA,TRBV12-3/TRBV12-4,CASSLRGEVSDTQYF,TGTGCCAGCAGTTTAAGAGGAGAAGTGTCAGATACGCAGTATTTT
TRBJ2-2,many,TRBD1,TRBV2,CASSGQGMNTGELFF,TGTGCCAGCAGCGGACAGGGAATGAACACCGGGGAGCTGTTTTTT
TRBJ1-6,NA,NA,TRBV6-5,CASSYSYSPLHF,TGTGCCAGCAGTTACTCTTATTCACCCCTCCACTTT
TRBJ2-7,many,TRBD2,TRBV28,CASSPPSGLFYEQYF,TGTGCCAGCAGCCCTCCCTCGGGACTATTCTACGAGCAGTACTTC
TRBJ2-3,many,NA,TRBV12-3/TRBV12-4,CASSLNGPSHPDTQYF,TGTGCCAGCAGTTTAAATGGACCCTCGCACCCAGATACGCAGTATTTT